This T cell receptor (beta chain) is drawn from a study of PD-L1 blockade in urothelial cancer. In the study overall: Males with bladder-origin urothelial cancer made up about nine tenths of the roughly 29 patients. Researchers looked at the blood 3 weeks (second dose) and 6 weeks after treatment began.

Measured with immunoSEQ multiplex PCR; TCRdb has only the in-frame clones, and not every one. In the table there are 70,000 or so clones, approximately 80% of which are singletons. Study conclusions and caveats: Better survival was predicted by below-median pretreatment blood TCR clonality. In blood at 3 weeks, tumor-associated clones expanded more among patients with durable benefit.

Comments on this clone: Its antigen is as yet unknown.

Here the sequenced sample was PBMCs, taken around atezolizumab (anti-PD-L1) treatment. This TCR came from an older man with urothelial cancer.

The CDR3 loop is CASSFGGADGYTF. As DNA, the CDR3 is TGTGCCAGCAGCTTTGGGGGGGCCGATGGCTACACCTTC. The chain carries TRBV7-3 and TRBJ1-2, with a possible D match to TRBD1 (6 bases). The CDR3 is made up of 13 amino acids. CDR1 SGHTA and CDR2 FQGTGA come from the germline V gene. Trimming shortened V by 3 bases and J by 6 bases, and 11 bases separated the two germline ends.